This T cell receptor (beta chain) was identified in a study of human T cells and chemical hapten exposure. For the study at large: Throughout a study of 20 to 30 weeks, patients underwent weekly scalp administration of diphenylcyclopropenone doses.

Study outcomes and limitations: The number of TCRs above 1 in 1000 frequency did not change after DPC sensitization.

Germline CDR1 SGHNT, CDR2 YYREEE (reference sequence). The V and J ends lost 4 bases and 4 bases respectively, with 13 bases between them. The CDR3 is 14 residues long. Within the library, unique molecular identifiers were attached to each individual cDNA molecule. TCRdb processed the RACE reads anew with MiXCR; each CDR3 protein has one entry. This sample carries 300,000 to 350,000 distinct CDR3 sequences, under 9% of them seen once, and the ten largest clones take 8.4%. This clonotype was found many times. Its antigen is unknown. Regarding time point: patch test 1, 2 weeks after DPC sensitization. Treatment in this sample: therapeutic diphenylcyclopropenone sensitization with weekly scalp DPC. Participating donors were patients with alopecia, aged 18 to 70 years, considered appropriate candidates for DPC.

V usage is TRBV5-4 and J usage is TRBJ2-3, with D possibly being TRBD2 (5 bases). The source of this sequence is a woman aged 18-29 years with alopecia areata. Some clones in this sample may be carry-over from other donors' samples. The source material was whole blood, sampled in connection with sensitization to the hapten diphenylcyclopropenone (DPC). Here the CDR3 DNA reads TGTGCCAGCAGCGCTTCCCGGACTGCAGATACGCAGTATTTT. This gives the protein CASSASRTADTQYF.